The rows below give T cell receptor beta chains drawn from one sample of a study of shared clonotypes between healthy human individuals. This table comes from immunoSEQ multiplex PCR, and its TCRdb copy is limited to in-frame clones, with some not included. The sample holds 2,500,000 or so clones, 92% seen once. The material sequenced was naive CD4+ T cells from PBMCs. The receptors come from a man younger than 30 in good health. Some clones in this sample may be carry-over from other donors' samples. CDR3s include the opening cysteine and the closing phenylalanine or tryptophan. D genes are given only for firm matches.

d_call v_call cdr3_aa
- TRBV28 CASSLSNRGTGRNYEQYF
- TRBV5-4 CASSLEWGPGTDTQYF
TRBD1 TRBV18 CASSPMTGGLESPLHF
- TRBV30 CAWSPDLQETQYF
TRBD1 TRBV4-1 CASSRQGQNYGYTF
TRBD1 TRBV28 CASSNPGQRYGYTF
- TRBV28 CASSASTGVGGEQYF
- TRBV5-6 CASSLATALEHYGYTF
- TRBV18 CASSTRGGSSGNTIYF
- TRBV28 CASSSRDFQFRRGNTIYF
- TRBV6-5 CASSYPTGGGETQYF
- TRBV20-1 CSATQGHTQYF
- TRBV7-3 CASSRLENTGELFF
- TRBV11-3 CASSLNTQVANQPQHF